The rows below give T cell receptor beta chains drawn from one sample of a study of blood T cell repertoires in COVID-19. Using immunoSEQ multiplex PCR, the repertoire was profiled, and TCRdb retains in-frame clones only, with some absent. The sample gives tens of thousands of clones, approximately 81% of which show up once; 38% is in the top ten. Material: peripheral blood. These receptors were collected from a man at least 80 years old with acute or convalescent COVID-19. The CDR3 runs from the conserved cysteine through the conserved F or W. A D gene is named only where the DNA matches it firmly. Where a row states a size, it is once, few, many or the class of an expanded clone; other rows omit it.

TRBV5-1	-	14	TRBJ2-3	-	CASRASEGTDTQYF	TGCGCCAGCAGGGCTAGCGAAGGCACAGATACGCAGTATTTT
TRBV7-2	-	17	TRBJ2-6	TRBD2	CASSATSGREGANVLTF	TGTGCCAGCAGCGCGACTAGCGGGAGGGAAGGGGCCAACGTCCTGACTTTC
TRBV5-1	-	15	TRBJ2-7	TRBD1	CASSLAGDSSYEQYF	TGCGCCAGCAGCTTGGCAGGGGACAGCTCCTACGAGCAGTACTTC
TRBV5-4	once	15	TRBJ1-5	TRBD1	CASSSGTGPNQPQHF	TGTGCCAGCAGTTCGGGGACAGGGCCTAATCAGCCCCAGCATTTT
TRBV5-4	-	14	TRBJ1-4	-	CASSLAGPNEKLFF	TGTGCCAGCAGCTTAGCTGGGCCTAATGAAAAACTGTTTTTT
TRBV5-4	-	17	TRBJ2-3	TRBD2	CASSRVAGGRVTDTQYF	TGTGCCAGCAGCAGGGTAGCGGGGGGCCGGGTCACAGATACGCAGTATTTT
TRBV7-3	-	13	TRBJ2-2	-	CASGGASTGELFF	TGTGCCAGCGGGGGGGCGTCCACCGGGGAGCTGTTTTTT
TRBV24-1	-	12	TRBJ1-1	-	CATRGVNTEAFF	TGTGCCACCCGGGGAGTGAACACTGAAGCTTTCTTT
TRBV18	-	16	TRBJ1-2	TRBD1	CASSPPGTGEIYGYTF	TGTGCCAGCTCACCACCTGGGACAGGCGAGATTTATGGCTACACCTTC
TRBV30	-	13	TRBJ1-2	-	CAWSGGTRAGYTF	TGTGCCTGGAGTGGCGGGACTCGAGCTGGGTACACCTTC
TRBV7-2	-	14	TRBJ2-5	-	CASSFAGNQETQYF	TGTGCCAGCAGCTTTGCAGGGAACCAAGAGACCCAGTACTTC
TRBV5-1	-	14	TRBJ2-2	TRBD2	CASSSLAGAGELFF	TGCGCCAGCAGCTCACTAGCGGGGGCCGGGGAGCTGTTTTTT
TRBV18	-	13	TRBJ2-7	-	CASSPRGIDEQYF	TGTGCCAGCTCACCAAGAGGGATCGACGAGCAGTACTTC
TRBV14	-	12	TRBJ1-1	-	CASSQAQGEAFF	TGTGCCAGCAGCCAAGCGCAGGGTGAAGCTTTCTTT
TRBV27	-	14	TRBJ2-7	TRBD2	CASSPLAGGYEQYF	TGTGCCAGCAGTCCCCTAGCGGGAGGATACGAGCAGTACTTC
TRBV21-1	-	21	TRBJ2-1	-	CASSKAPTGLAAVSSYNEQFF	TGTGCCAGCAGCAAAGCGCCGACGGGACTAGCTGCAGTAAGCTCCTACAATGAGCAGTTCTTC
TRBV2	-	16	TRBJ2-4	-	CASSEAKGVVQNIQYF	TGTGCCAGCAGTGAAGCGAAGGGGGTGGTTCAAAACATTCAGTACTTC
TRBV3-1/TRBV3-2	-	19	TRBJ2-7	TRBD1	CASSHGRPEGTGATYEQYF	TGTGCCAGCAGCCATGGTCGACCTGAAGGGACAGGGGCTACCTACGAGCAGTACTTC
TRBV5-1	once	15	TRBJ2-3	-	CASSLEVRVTDTQYF	TGCGCCAGCAGCTTGGAAGTGCGTGTGACAGATACGCAGTATTTT
TRBV5-6	-	16	TRBJ1-4	TRBD1	CASSLTGQGAGEKLFF	TGTGCCAGCAGCCTGACCGGACAGGGGGCTGGAGAAAAACTGTTTTTT
TRBV2	-	15	TRBJ2-5	-	CASSEVRTEQETQYF	TGTGCCAGCAGTGAAGTGAGGACAGAACAAGAGACCCAGTACTTC
TRBV11-3	-	15	TRBJ2-5	TRBD2	CASSHGLAEQETQYF	TGTGCCAGCAGCCATGGACTAGCGGAACAAGAGACCCAGTACTTC
TRBV29-1	once	12	TRBJ2-7	-	CSVEVGEFKQYF	TGCAGCGTTGAAGTAGGAGAGTTCAAGCAGTACTTC
TRBV5-5	-	18	TRBJ2-1	TRBD2	CASSLGHGQREGWHEQFF	TGTGCCAGCAGCTTGGGACATGGGCAGCGGGAGGGATGGCACGAGCAGTTCTTC
TRBV5-1	few	13	TRBJ2-7	TRBD1	CASRPDRAGEQYF	TGCGCCAGCAGACCGGACAGGGCTGGCGAGCAGTACTTC
TRBV10-3	-	15	TRBJ2-3	TRBD2	CAISDAGVRTDTQYF	TGTGCCATCAGTGATGCGGGGGTTAGGACAGATACGCAGTATTTT
TRBV10-2	-	13	TRBJ2-2	-	CASTPRLTGELFF	TGCGCCAGCACTCCCAGGTTGACCGGGGAGCTGTTTTTT
TRBV9	-	16	TRBJ2-2	-	CASSVVRAGASGELFF	TGTGCCAGCAGCGTAGTGAGGGCAGGGGCATCCGGGGAGCTGTTTTTT
TRBV25-1	few	12	TRBJ2-7	-	CASRQGHYEQYF	TGTGCCAGCAGACAGGGCCACTACGAGCAGTACTTC
TRBV9	-	14	TRBJ1-4	TRBD1	CASSMTGISEKLFF	TGTGCCAGCAGCATGACAGGGATTAGTGAAAAACTGTTTTTT
TRBV7-9	-	15	TRBJ2-1	TRBD2	CASSETSGRTNEQFF	TGTGCCAGCAGCGAGACTAGCGGGAGGACCAATGAGCAGTTCTTC
TRBV9	few	14	TRBJ2-2	-	CASSVDWRTGELFF	TGTGCCAGCAGCGTAGACTGGCGGACCGGGGAGCTGTTTTTT
TRBV7-8	-	14	TRBJ1-1	TRBD1	CASSSTGVWTEAFF	TGTGCCAGCAGCTCGACAGGGGTTTGGACTGAAGCTTTCTTT
TRBV19	-	14	TRBJ2-7	TRBD1	CASSSGTGAYEQYF	TGTGCCAGTAGTTCCGGGACAGGGGCCTACGAGCAGTACTTC
TRBV7-9	once	15	TRBJ1-5	-	CASSPGQGGNQPQHF	TGTGCCAGCAGCCCAGGGCAGGGAGGAAATCAGCCCCAGCATTTT
TRBV19	-	16	TRBJ2-2	TRBD1	CASRRGGQGSAGELFF	TGTGCGAGTAGAAGAGGGGGACAGGGTAGTGCAGGGGAGCTGTTTTTT
TRBV4-2	-	15	TRBJ2-3	-	CASSQVARLTDTQYF	TGTGCCAGCAGCCAAGTCGCGAGGCTCACAGATACGCAGTATTTT
TRBV19	-	14	TRBJ2-1	-	CASRPTGEYNEQFF	TGTGCCAGTAGGCCGACAGGAGAATACAATGAGCAGTTCTTC
TRBV5-4	-	14	TRBJ2-3	-	CASSFRGARNTQYF	TGTGCCAGCAGCTTTAGGGGTGCCCGGAATACGCAGTATTTT
TRBV6-1	-	15	TRBJ2-7	-	CASSEGGAGFDEQYF	TGTGCCAGCAGTGAAGGTGGGGCAGGGTTTGACGAGCAGTACTTC
TRBV5-4	once	14	TRBJ2-7	TRBD1	CASSKDRVSYEQYF	TGTGCCAGCAGCAAGGACAGGGTCTCCTACGAGCAGTACTTC
TRBV12-3/TRBV12-4	-	13	TRBJ1-6	-	CASTPTGNSPLHF	TGTGCCAGCACCCCGACAGGAAATTCACCCCTCCACTTT
TRBV19	-	16	TRBJ2-4	-	CASSPTQTLAKNIQYF	TGTGCCAGTAGTCCAACTCAAACCTTAGCCAAAAACATTCAGTACTTC
TRBV7-3	-	14	TRBJ2-2	TRBD2	CASSRGGLTGELFF	TGTGCCAGCAGCCGGGGGGGACTCACCGGGGAGCTGTTTTTT
TRBV6-1	-	12	TRBJ2-7	-	CASSEPGYEQYF	TGTGCCAGCAGTGAGCCCGGTTACGAGCAGTACTTC
TRBV9	-	15	TRBJ2-1	TRBD2	CASSSAGGPYNEQFF	TGTGCCAGCAGCTCAGCGGGAGGGCCTTACAATGAGCAGTTCTTC
TRBV11-2	-	13	TRBJ1-2	-	CASSSDRPYGYTF	TGTGCCAGCAGCTCGGACAGACCCTATGGCTACACCTTC
TRBV7-8	-	14	TRBJ2-1	-	CASSPNTGDNEQFF	TGTGCCAGCAGCCCAAACACAGGAGACAATGAGCAGTTCTTC
TRBV6-5	-	14	TRBJ2-2	-	CASTRGSSTGELFF	TGTGCCAGCACCCGGGGTAGTAGCACCGGGGAGCTGTTTTTT
TRBV21-1	-	15	TRBJ2-5	-	CASSSDRQGQETQYF	TGTGCCAGCAGCAGCGACCGACAGGGGCAAGAGACCCAGTACTTC
TRBV3-1/TRBV3-2	-	14	TRBJ1-2	TRBD1	CASSLQGMDYGYTF	TGTGCCAGCAGCCTACAGGGGATGGACTATGGCTACACCTTC
TRBV19	-	14	TRBJ1-1	-	CASNAGQLNTEAFF	TGTGCCAGTAACGCAGGACAGCTGAACACTGAAGCTTTCTTT
TRBV27	-	17	TRBJ2-1	TRBD2	CASLLRLAGASFVEQFF	TGTGCCAGCTTATTAAGGCTAGCGGGAGCGTCCTTTGTTGAGCAGTTCTTC
TRBV5-1	-	16	TRBJ1-1	-	CASSYLAGAQNTEAFF	TGCGCCAGCAGCTACCTGGCAGGGGCCCAGAACACTGAAGCTTTCTTT
TRBV5-4	-	17	TRBJ2-2	TRBD2	CASSRGGVSTNTGELFF	TGTGCCAGCAGCCGGGGGGGGGTCAGTACGAACACCGGGGAGCTGTTTTTT